These T cell receptor beta chains were read from a single sample in a study of PD-L1 blockade in urothelial cancer. Measured with immunoSEQ multiplex PCR; TCRdb has only the in-frame clones, and not every one. In the table there are under 120,000 clones, approximately 85% of which are singletons. The specimen was PBMCs, collected around atezolizumab (anti-PD-L1) treatment. These receptors came from a man over 45 with urothelial cancer. The CDR3 runs from the conserved cysteine through the conserved F or W. The order of the fields is V gene, J gene, clone size, D gene, CDR3 DNA, CDR3 protein. A D gene is named only where the DNA matches it firmly. Size values are once, few and many counts, or a class for expanded clones, and some rows have none.

TRBV6-5,TRBJ2-1,-,TRBD2,TGTGCCAGCAATAGGATGGGGGAGGGCGGAGGTGAGCAGTTCTTC,CASNRMGEGGGEQFF
TRBV7-2,TRBJ2-1,-,TRBD2,TGTGCCAGCAGGCCGGGTTTAGCTAGCGGGAGCTTTGGTCAGTTCTTC,CASRPGLASGSFGQFF
TRBV11-1,TRBJ2-5,-,TRBD2,TGTGCCAGCAGCCCTAGTAGCGGGAGGATCAACCAAGAGACCCAGTACTTC,CASSPSSGRINQETQYF
TRBV7-9,TRBJ2-5,-,TRBD2,TGTGCCAGCAGCTTAAGCGGGATCTTCCAAGAGACCCAGTACTTC,CASSLSGIFQETQYF
TRBV4-1,TRBJ2-1,-,TRBD2,TGCGCCAGCAGCCCGACATTCACGGGCGGGGGTGAGCAGTTCTTC,CASSPTFTGGGEQFF
TRBV28,TRBJ1-2,once,TRBD1,TGTGCCAGCAGCCGCCCCAGGGGGGCTAACTATGGCTACACCTTC,CASSRPRGANYGYTF
TRBV19,TRBJ2-1,once,TRBD2,TGTGCCAGTAGGGAGACTAGCGGGCGCAAGCAGTTCTTC,CASRETSGRKQFF
TRBV5-3,TRBJ1-1,-,TRBD1,TGTGCCAGAAGCTCCCCGGCTTACAGGGGGAACACTGAAGCTTTCTTT,CARSSPAYRGNTEAFF
TRBV5-4,TRBJ2-3,-,-,TGTGCCAGCAGCTTGTTATCTCCGGGCACAGATACGCAGTATTTT,CASSLLSPGTDTQYF
TRBV10-3,TRBJ2-7,-,-,TGTGCCATCAGGAGCTCCTACGAGCAGTACTTC,CAIRSSYEQYF
TRBV4-1,TRBJ1-4,-,TRBD1,TGCGCCAGCAGCTTACTACCCTCTGGGGGACAGGGAAGGAAGGGTAATGAAAAACTGTTTTTT,CASSLLPSGGQGRKGNEKLFF
TRBV25-1,TRBJ1-5,-,-,TGTGCCAGCAGTCCGTGTCTGCAGCCCCAGCATTTT,CASSPCLQPQHF
TRBV30,TRBJ1-4,once,-,TGTGCCTGGAGTGCAGGAACTAATGAAAAACTGTTTTTT,CAWSAGTNEKLFF
TRBV6-1,TRBJ1-6,few,TRBD1,TGTGCCAGCAGGACTGGACAGGGGAATTCACCCCTCCACTTT,CASRTGQGNSPLHF
TRBV29-1,TRBJ2-3,-,TRBD2,TGCAGCGTTAAGACTAGCGGAGATACGCAGTATTTT,CSVKTSGDTQYF
TRBV2,TRBJ2-7,-,TRBD1,TGTGCCAGCAGTCCGGGACAGGGGTACTACGAGCAGTACTTC,CASSPGQGYYEQYF
TRBV13,TRBJ2-2,few,-,TGTGCCAGCAACGGGGAGGCCGGGGAGCTGTTTTTT,CASNGEAGELFF
TRBV2,TRBJ1-5,-,-,TGTGCCAGCAGCGTAGTCCACGCGGGCAATCAGCCCCAGCATTTT,CASSVVHAGNQPQHF
TRBV28,TRBJ1-1,-,-,TGTGCCAGCAGAACCGGCGGGGGGGAGGAAGCTTTCTTT,CASRTGGGEEAFF
TRBV5-1,TRBJ1-1,-,-,TGCGCCAGCAGCCCGGAGACAGTCTGGAACACTGAAGCTTTCTTT,CASSPETVWNTEAFF
TRBV15,TRBJ2-5,-,-,TGTGCCACCAGCAGAGATAGAGGGCCGACCCAGTACTTC,CATSRDRGPTQYF
TRBV6-5,TRBJ2-7,-,TRBD1,TGTGCCAGCAGTTACGCGAGACAGGGGGGGTACGAGCAGTACTTC,CASSYARQGGYEQYF
TRBV2,TRBJ2-1,-,TRBD2,TGTGCCAGCAGTAGTAGTAGCGGGCGAACCTACAATGAGCAGTTCTTC,CASSSSSGRTYNEQFF
TRBV28,TRBJ1-1,-,TRBD1,TGTGCCAGCAGTCTTACAGGGGGAAAAGCTTTCTTT,CASSLTGGKAFF
TRBV21-1,TRBJ2-7,once,-,TGTGCCAGCAGCACCTCGGGACAGGTGATGGGCGAGCAGTACTTC,CASSTSGQVMGEQYF
TRBV13,TRBJ2-3,-,TRBD2,TGTGCCAGCAGCCGCCGCCTTGGGACTAGCGGGAGGATCGGCACAGATACGCAGTATTTT,CASSRRLGTSGRIGTDTQYF
TRBV27,TRBJ1-5,-,TRBD1,TGTGCCAGCAGGGCGACAGGGATCCAGCCCCAGCATTTT,CASRATGIQPQHF
TRBV5-1,TRBJ1-2,-,TRBD1,TGCGCCAGCAGCTTGGAAACAGGGGGGAGCTATGGCTACACCTTC,CASSLETGGSYGYTF
TRBV6-1,TRBJ2-3,-,-,TGTGCCAGCAGTGTTGGGACTAGCACAGATACGCAGTATTTT,CASSVGTSTDTQYF
TRBV7-3,TRBJ1-1,-,TRBD1,TGTGCCAGCAGACGGACGACAGGGAAAGCTTTCTTT,CASRRTTGKAFF
TRBV28,TRBJ2-6,-,TRBD1,TGTGCCAGCAGTTCCTTTGGACAGGGGACCTCTGGGGCCAACGTCCTGACTTTC,CASSSFGQGTSGANVLTF
TRBV5-1,TRBJ2-7,once,-,TGCGCCAGCAGCCGGTCCTTGGGCCCAAGCTCCTACGAGCAGTACTTC,CASSRSLGPSSYEQYF
TRBV9,TRBJ2-4,-,TRBD2,TGTGCCAGCAGCAGACGGACTAGCGGGATGGCGACCAAAAACATTCAGTACTTC,CASSRRTSGMATKNIQYF
TRBV7-2,TRBJ2-2,-,TRBD2,TGTGCCAGCAGATCCGGACTAGCGAGGAACACCGGGGAGCTGTTTTTT,CASRSGLARNTGELFF
TRBV7-2,TRBJ2-1,-,-,TGTGCCAGCAGCTTAGGACTGGCGGTCACTGAGCAGTTCTTC,CASSLGLAVTEQFF
TRBV27,TRBJ1-2,-,TRBD1,TGTGCCAGCAGTTTGAGACAGGGCGGGGGCTACACCTTC,CASSLRQGGGYTF
TRBV29-1,TRBJ2-7,once,-,TGCAGCGTTGTAGCATCCTACGAGCAGTACTTC,CSVVASYEQYF
TRBV28,TRBJ2-3,-,-,TGTGCCAGCCCTGATCGGGGGACAGATACGCAGTATTTT,CASPDRGTDTQYF
TRBV30,TRBJ2-1,few,TRBD2,TGTGCCTGGAAAGCTAGCGGGAGAAGGGGTGAGCAGTTCTTC,CAWKASGRRGEQFF
TRBV15,TRBJ2-2,-,-,TGTGCCACCAGCAGAGATTTAGGGGGAATCACCGGGGAGCTGTTTTTT,CATSRDLGGITGELFF
TRBV28,TRBJ2-1,-,TRBD2,TGTGCCAGCAGGACCGGGACTAGCGGGAGGGCCAGTAGGCAGTTCTTC,CASRTGTSGRASRQFF
TRBV23-1,TRBJ2-7,-,-,TGCGCCAGCAGAGACAGACTCGAGAACTACGAGCAGTACTTC,CASRDRLENYEQYF
TRBV30,TRBJ2-7,-,TRBD1,TGTGCCTGGAGTCGGCCTGGACAGGGGGATTACGAGCAGTACTTC,CAWSRPGQGDYEQYF
TRBV19,TRBJ2-5,-,TRBD1,TGTGCCAGCCAAAAAAGGGACAGGGATCAAGAGACCCAGTACTTC,CASQKRDRDQETQYF
TRBV28,TRBJ2-7,-,TRBD2,TGTGCCAGCAGACGGGGACTAGCGGGAGGGCCCTACGAGCAGTACTTC,CASRRGLAGGPYEQYF
TRBV14,TRBJ2-3,-,-,TGTGCCAGCAGCCAGGCCCTAGCAGATACGCAGTATTTT,CASSQALADTQYF
TRBV30,TRBJ1-3,-,-,TGTGCCTGGAGCGTCGGATGGCAGGTGATTGGAAACACCATATATTTT,CAWSVGWQVIGNTIYF